A single sample gave rise to the 25 T cell receptor beta chains below, sequenced in a study of shared clonotypes between healthy human individuals (dated by TCRdb to the early 2020s). Preparation of the library involved the immunoSEQ multiplex PCR assay. TCRdb took over this immuneACCESS table, retaining in-frame rearrangements with V and J assigned. Such tables are incomplete; in checked studies, under half of the missing clones stem from an unresolved V gene, and the remainder is unexplained. Recorded for this sample are millions of clones; more than 80% of them occurred a single time. Together, the top ten hold 0.13% to 0.15% of the sample. Material: naive CD4+ T cells sorted from blood. The cell subset or site label, as the study defines it: CD45RA+ positively selected. The origin of the receptors is a man aged 18 to 29 in good health.

In nucleotides, the CDR3 is TGTGCCAGCAGCTTAGGTCGCCCTTCGAAGGAGACCCAGTACTTC. Translation: CASSLGRPSKETQYF. The V call is TRBV7-9, the J call TRBJ2-5, with unresolved D. With 1 base removed from V and 5 bases from J, the gap between germline ends came to 14 bases. From germline, CDR1 is SEHNR and CDR2 FQNEAQ (reference sequence). The CDR3 is 15 amino acids.

This clone was counted only a few times. The genes are TRBV28 and TRBJ1-4; TRBD1 might be the D (6 bases). V gave up 5 bases and J gave up 8 bases, with 12 bases separating them. This CDR3 region has 13 residues. Germline CDR1 and CDR2: MDHEN and SYDVKM. The CDR3, as DNA: TGTGCCAGCAGTGGGGGGGCATGGGAAAAACTGTTTTTT. This sequence encodes CASSGGAWEKLFF.

The rearrangement joins TRBV5-6 to TRBJ2-7, with TRBD1 matching 7 bases. This CDR3 is built from 13 residues. Germline V gene lookup returns CDR1 SGHDT and CDR2 YYEEEE. V dropped 6 bases and J dropped 2; count of bases not matched to a gene: 5. CDR3 coding DNA: TGTGCCAGCAACAACAGGGGTCCCTACGAGCAGTACTTC. Its protein is CASNNRGPYEQYF.

This chain uses TRBV10-3 with TRBJ2-3; D ambiguous. This CDR3 spans 13 amino acids. Germline V gives CDR1 ENHRY, CDR2 SYGVKD. Trimming removed 5 bases at V and 3 bases at J, with 9 bases between. The CDR3 protein is CAISSAETDTQYF. Here the CDR3 DNA reads TGTGCCATCAGTAGTGCGGAAACAGATACGCAGTATTTT.

This chain links TRBV4-1 with TRBJ2-5; TRBD2 is a possible D gene (6 bases). Trimming shortened V by 3 bases and J by 1 base, and 12 bases separated the two germline ends. Looked up from germline, CDR1 is MGHRA and CDR2 is YSYEKL. The CDR3 is made up of 15 amino acids. The CDR3 DNA reads TGCGCCAGCAGCCAGGAACGGGGGACCCAAGAGACCCAGTACTTC. Its translation is CASSQERGTQETQYF.

V gene TRBV28 combines with J gene TRBJ2-1, with D perhaps TRBD1 (6 bases). Between the trimmed V and J ends, which lost 7 bases and 2 bases, there was a span of 9 bases. Germline V gene sequence: CDR1 MDHEN, CDR2 SYDVKM. The CDR3 has 13 residues. CDR3 region: CASTGVPYNEQFF. CDR3 sequence (DNA): TGTGCCAGCACAGGGGTTCCCTACAATGAGCAGTTCTTC.

The V and J genes are TRBV5-6 and TRBJ2-7; 11 bases line up with TRBD2. The germline V gene encodes CDR1 SGHDT and CDR2 YYEEEE. This CDR3 is 19 amino acids long. The J segment lost 0 bases and the V segment lost 4 bases, leaving 15 bases of the junction unmatched. This chain's CDR3 is CASSRTGTSGDGISYEQYF. As DNA, the CDR3 is TGTGCCAGCAGCCGAACCGGGACTAGCGGAGATGGGATCTCCTACGAGCAGTACTTC.

V gene TRBV6-6 combines with J gene TRBJ2-4, with no clear D. The CDR3 runs 15 residues. V gave up 1 base and J gave up 0 bases, with 7 bases separating them. Germline-derived CDR1 and CDR2 are MNHNY and SVGAGI (reference sequence). CDR3 amino acids: CASSYLGIAKNIQYF. DNA for the CDR3: TGTGCCAGCAGTTACTTGGGTATAGCCAAAAACATTCAGTACTTC.

The V gene is TRBV11-2, the J gene TRBJ2-3; no clear D. V lost 5 bases to trimming and J lost 2 bases, with 14 bases between them. This CDR3 region has 15 residues. The germline V gene has CDR1 SGHAT and CDR2 FQNNGV. CDR3 DNA: TGTGCCAGCAGCCAAGACGCTAGTCCCACAGATACGCAGTATTTT. Amino acid sequence: CASSQDASPTDTQYF.

This CDR3 reads CASSPGNTGELFF. The CDR3 nucleotides are TGTGCCAGCAGCCCAGGGAACACCGGGGAGCTGTTTTTT. V is TRBV27 and J is TRBJ2-2, with D uncertain. CDR1 and CDR2 (germline): MNHEY, SMNVEV (reference sequence). With 6 bases removed from V and 1 base from J, the gap between germline ends came to 6 bases. The CDR3 loop spans 13 amino acids.

The chain carries TRBV5-1 and TRBJ2-4; D is possibly TRBD2 (6 bases). The germline V gene encodes CDR1 SGHRS and CDR2 YFSETQ. The length of the CDR3 is 18 residues. Trimming pared 2 bases from V and 0 bases from J, leaving 18 bases between. The CDR3 is CASSFYGGEGLAKNIQYF. Here the CDR3 DNA reads TGCGCCAGCAGCTTTTACGGCGGGGAAGGCCTAGCCAAAAACATTCAGTACTTC.

The chain links TRBV7-2 to TRBJ2-5; 8 nucleotides align to TRBD2. The CDR3 is made up of 17 amino acids. V shed 1 base, J shed 4 bases, and the junction held 11 bases outside the gene matches. The V gene's germline CDR1 is SGHTA and CDR2 FQGNSA. The CDR3 region is CASSLVGATSAAETQYF. The CDR3 DNA reads as TGTGCCAGCAGCTTAGTGGGTGCGACTAGCGCTGCAGAGACCCAGTACTTC.

The CDR3 DNA reads TGTGCCAGTAGTATGGCGGGGCCCGAGCAGTTCTTC. As protein: CASSMAGPEQFF. V gene TRBV19 combines with J gene TRBJ2-1, with D perhaps TRBD2 (6 bases). The CDR3 runs to 12 residues. The germline V gene encodes CDR1 LNHDA and CDR2 SQIVND (reference sequence). Trimming pared 3 bases from V and 10 bases from J, leaving 10 bases between.

A few counts support this clone. This sequence joins TRBV4-3 and TRBJ1-5, with a tentative D call TRBD1 (5 bases). V lost 0 bases and J lost 6, with 9 bases in between. This CDR3 contains 14 residues. Per germline, CDR1 LGHNA and CDR2 YSLEER. In DNA, the CDR3 is TGCGCCAGCAGCCAAGATAGGGGTCCTCAGCCCCAGCATTTT. Residues: CASSQDRGPQPQHF.

This clone was seen once. The rearrangement joins TRBV11-2 to TRBJ2-7; 8 bases line up with TRBD1. Looked up from germline, CDR1 is SGHAT and CDR2 is FQNNGV. J gave up 0 bases and V 5 bases, and 18 bases lay outside the gene matches. The CDR3 covers 19 residues. This CDR3 is CASSPTRGGTGGSSYEQYF. DNA for the CDR3: TGTGCCAGCAGCCCGACAAGAGGAGGGACAGGTGGGTCCTCCTACGAGCAGTACTTC.

The chain uses TRBV20-1 and TRBJ1-6; no clear D gene. V was trimmed by 4 bases and J by 6 bases, leaving 4 bases between them. The CDR3 consists of 11 residues. Germline V gives CDR1 DFQATT, CDR2 SNEGSKA (reference sequence). The CDR3 nucleotides read TGCAGTGCTACGGCTAATTCACCCCTCCACTTT. This translates into CSATANSPLHF.

CDR3 nucleotide sequence: TGTGCCATCAAAAGGGGAGCAGACACCGGGGAGCTGTTTTTT. It is translated as CAIKRGADTGELFF. This chain uses TRBV10-3 with TRBJ2-2; D is possibly TRBD1 or TRBD2 (5 bases each). The CDR3 is made up of 14 amino acids. Deletions cut 7 bases from V and 3 bases from J, with 12 bases between. CDR1 and CDR2 from the germline V gene are ENHRY and SYGVKD.

The chain carries TRBV27 and TRBJ2-7, with 12 positions matching TRBD2. This CDR3 is built from 16 residues. V lost 6 bases to trimming and J lost 1 base; unmatched junction nucleotides: 7. The V gene's germline CDR1 is MNHEY and CDR2 SMNVEV (reference sequence). CDR3 amino acids: CASRLAGGPFSYEQYF. In nucleotides, the CDR3 is TGTGCCAGCAGACTAGCGGGGGGCCCATTTTCCTACGAGCAGTACTTC.

The rearrangement uses TRBV5-1 and TRBJ2-7; tentative D call: TRBD1 (5 bases). This CDR3 comprises 11 residues. Trimming pared 5 bases from V and 7 bases from J, leaving 10 bases between. Germline assignment: CDR1 SGHRS and CDR2 YFSETQ. The CDR3 DNA reads TGCGCCAGCAGACGGACATGGGAGCAGTACTTC. It encodes CASRRTWEQYF.

V is TRBV6-6 and J is TRBJ1-2; tentatively, D is TRBD1 (5 bases). Trimming stripped 5 bases from V and 0 bases from J, with 13 bases between. The CDR3 covers 15 residues. Germline CDR1 reads MNHNY; CDR2 reads SVGAGI (reference sequence). CDR3 coding DNA: TGTGCCAGCAGTCGATCAGGGTCAGCTAACTATGGCTACACCTTC. Translation gives CASSRSGSANYGYTF.

In the case of this clone: The sample carries other DNA sequences with the same CDR3. The rearrangement links TRBV6-4 to TRBJ2-7; TRBD1 matches at 10 bases. Germline V gene lookup returns CDR1 MRHNA and CDR2 SNTAGT. Trimming at V came to 5 bases and at J to 5 bases, leaving 3 bases not matched to a gene. The CDR3 sequence is 13 residues long. CDR3 residues: CASSRDRGDEQYF. The CDR3 DNA is TGTGCCAGCAGTCGGGACAGGGGCGACGAGCAGTACTTC.

Concerning this clone itself: Within the sample, other DNA sequences also encode this same CDR3. The genes are TRBV7-2 and TRBJ2-1; D not resolved. V lost 5 bases and J lost 5, with 4 bases in between. The germline V gene has CDR1 SGHTA and CDR2 FQGNSA. The CDR3 has 11 amino acids. The CDR3 bases are TGTGCCAGCAGCAGAGACAATGAGCAGTTCTTC. Its translation: CASSRDNEQFF. Full variable domain (missing parts from reference TRBV7-2 and TRBJ2-1): GAGVSQSPSNKVTEKGKDVELRCDPISGHTALYWYRQSLGQGLEFLIYFQGNSAPDKSGLPSDRFSAERTGGSVSTLTIQRTQQEDSAVYLCASSRDNEQFFGPGTRLTVL.

This clone was seen only once. The chain's CDR3 is CASSENRVGTDTQYF. In nucleotides, the CDR3 is TGTGCCAGCAGTGAAAACAGGGTAGGCACAGATACGCAGTATTTT. The chain uses TRBV2 and TRBJ2-3; D perhaps matches TRBD1 (6 bases). Germline CDR1 is SNHLY and CDR2 is FYNNEI. Trimming cost V 2 bases and J 1 base, with 10 bases left between them. The CDR3 has 15 residues.

The V gene is TRBV27, the J gene TRBJ2-5; 11 bases are shared with TRBD1. Trimming took 6 bases from V and 5 from J; bases not matched to a gene: 11. CDR3 length: 16 amino acids. CDR1 and CDR2 (germline): MNHEY, SMNVEV (reference sequence). The CDR3 spells CASRVEGQGAWETQYF. CDR3 sequence (DNA): TGTGCCAGCAGGGTTGAAGGACAGGGGGCTTGGGAGACCCAGTACTTC.

The chain recombines TRBV7-2 with TRBJ1-5, with unresolved D. Per the germline V gene, CDR1 is SGHTA and CDR2 is FQGNSA. The V gene lost 0 bases and the J gene lost 2 bases, with 8 bases spanning the gap. This CDR3 contains 15 residues. CDR3: CASSLAFGGNQPQHF. CDR3 DNA: TGTGCCAGCAGCTTAGCGTTCGGGGGCAATCAGCCCCAGCATTTT. Using reference TRBV7-2 and TRBJ1-5 for the parts outside the CDR3, the full variable domain is GAGVSQSPSNKVTEKGKDVELRCDPISGHTALYWYRQSLGQGLEFLIYFQGNSAPDKSGLPSDRFSAERTGGSVSTLTIQRTQQEDSAVYLCASSLAFGGNQPQHFGDGTRLSIL.